This T cell receptor (beta chain) appears in the sequencing data of a study of blood T cell repertoires in COVID-19 (dated by TCRdb to the early 2020s). Concerning the study at large: Samples from collaborators originated in the United States, Italy and Spain and spanned both the acute and convalescent phases of COVID-19. The prospective study material was composed of cDNA or gDNA derived from T cells, B-cell-depleted T cells, or PBMCs. Deeply sampled blood TCRbeta repertoires from subjects exposed to, actively infected with, or recovered from COVID-19 were included in the dataset. The repertoires were released in a freely available public database meant as a resource for research on the immune response to SARS-CoV-2. The samples were drawn from the first 160 participants of the ongoing ImmuneRACE study and from over a thousand subjects provided by 6 global collaborators. The sample metadata nearly always contained a de-identified subject ID, COVID-19 status, age in years and sex. Where available, HLA class I and class II types were obtained from metadata supplied by the sample provider rather than from assay-based typing. The paper's findings and limits, for the study overall: Clinical and demographic metadata were provided uncurated, with the amount varying by source and participant.

With respect to this clone: Its antigen has not been determined. Base-call qualities are not available, and no considerably larger clone is one nucleotide away.

TCRbeta CDR3 regions were amplified from genomic DNA by means of the immunoSEQ Assay, a bias-controlled multiplex PCR. The authors' analysis ran thus. Nucleated cell counts per sample were estimated from amplification of reference gene primers within the assay. To quantify the absolute abundance of each unique TCRbeta CDR3 rearrangement, sequence reads were collapsed and filtered. Productive Simpson clonality was computed per sample as the square root of Simpson's diversity index over productive rearrangements. This immuneACCESS table, as held by TCRdb, lists in-frame sequences with V and J called but not all clones. Of the missing ones, under half trace to an unresolved V gene in checked studies; the others have no known cause. The DNA gave D and trimming, while V, J and clone size come from that table. This sample gives around 140,000 clones in total; around 82% of them show up just once. 1.4% of the sample belongs to the ten largest clones.

After removal of 1 base from V and 6 bases from J, the junction retains 3 bases not matched to a gene. Sequences GTSNPN (CDR1) and SVGIG (CDR2) are obtained from the germline V gene (reference sequence). The CDR3 runs 14 residues from the cysteine to the phenylalanine. Left in the record is the CDR3 DNA by itself, 42 bases read in frame from the first base. Each collaborating institution followed its own protocols to collect whole blood in K2EDTA tubes. For TCRbeta analysis, collaborators shipped samples in one of three forms: frozen whole blood, isolated PBMCs, or DNA extracted from either of those sample types.

Sequencing was carried out using peripheral blood. The sequence came from a man aged 55-75 years with acute or convalescent COVID-19. The chain employs TRBV30 and TRBJ1-5, with 10 junctional bases fitting TRBD1. CDR3 sequence: CAWSAGTGVQPQHF. The DNA sequence is TGTGCCTGGAGTGCCGGGACAGGGGTTCAGCCCCAGCATTTT. Beyond the CDR3, the reference TRBV30 and TRBJ1-5 genes provide the residues; the full variable domain reads: SQTIHQWPATLVQPVGSPLSLECTVEGTSNPNLYWYRQAAGRGLQLLFYSVGIGQISSEVPQNLSASRPQDRQFILSSKKLLLSDSGFYLCAWSAGTGVQPQHFGDGTRLSIL.